This passage covers 17 T cell receptor beta chains from one sample sequenced in a study of prognosis after radiotherapy for stage I lung cancer (dated by TCRdb to the early 2020s). The sequencer listed for this sample is Illumina HiSeq 3000. Two rounds of multiplex PCR were performed to amplify the TCR beta CDR3 region from genomic DNA. In the first round of PCR, primers specific to each TRBV and TRBJ gene were used, and the primer sequences are filed in Chinese patent CN105087789A. TCRdb trimmed the raw reads at Q25, called clones with MiXCR and kept productive beta chains. Under each unique CDR3 protein, matching rows form one entry showing the most common genes and DNA. The sample data list about 31,000 distinct CDR3 sequences, and 42% of these were observed just once. Of the sample, just over 15% is held by the ten largest clones. Here the sequenced sample was PBMCs, taken before or after stereotactic body radiation therapy (not recorded which). The receptors shown here come from a donor aged 50 or older with non-small cell lung cancer.

Concerning this clonotype: The likely explanation is a read error, given a far larger clone one base away. The J gene is TRBJ2-1, the V gene TRBV12-3 or TRBV12-4; 11 bases are shared with TRBD1. V lost 5 bases, J lost 7 bases, and 4 bases stayed unmatched. The CDR3 totals 14 residues. This CDR3 is CASSPGQGENEQFF. CDR3 DNA: TGTGCCAGCAGTCCGGGACAGGGGGAGAATGAGCAGTTCTTC.

This clonotype was seen many times. V is TRBV20-1 and J is TRBJ1-5; 7 bases are shared with TRBD1. This CDR3 has 16 amino acids. Germline lookup yields CDR1 DFQATT and CDR2 SNEGSKA (reference sequence). The V gene end was trimmed by 0 bases and the J gene end by 3 bases; junction bases not matched to a gene: 8. The CDR3 protein is CSARENKGAPNQPQHF. In DNA, the CDR3 is TGCAGTGCTAGAGAAAACAAGGGGGCCCCCAATCAGCCCCAGCATTTT.

The chain links TRBV30 to TRBJ2-1; D is possibly TRBD1 or TRBD2 (5 bases each). The germline gives CDR1 GTSNPN, CDR2 SVGIG (reference sequence). The ends were cut back, 4 bases at V and 7 bases at J, with 20 bases in the middle. This CDR3 has 15 amino acids. DNA for the CDR3: TGTGCCTGGAAAATGTGGCAGGGAGATCTTAATGAGCAGTTCTTC. It is translated as CAWKMWQGDLNEQFF. Combining the CDR3 with reference TRBV30 and TRBJ2-1 gives the whole variable domain SQTIHQWPATLVQPVGSPLSLECTVEGTSNPNLYWYRQAAGRGLQLLFYSVGIGQISSEVPQNLSASRPQDRQFILSSKKLLLSDSGFYLCAWKMWQGDLNEQFFGPGTRLTVL.

This clonotype was picked up many times. The chain has TRBV2 and TRBJ1-2, with no clear D. Germline-derived CDR1 and CDR2 are SNHLY and FYNNEI. V was trimmed by 5 bases and J by 3 bases, leaving 13 bases between them. The CDR3 runs to 14 residues. CDR3 in DNA: TGTGCCAGCAGTCTGACCCAGACGCACTATGGCTACACCTTC. It yields the protein CASSLTQTHYGYTF.

This clonotype has a count of ten or more. This chain links TRBV19 with TRBJ1-5; D not resolved. The CDR3 is made up of 14 amino acids. Germline V gene data show CDR1 as LNHDA and CDR2 as SQIVND (reference sequence). The V end was cut by 6 bases, the J end by 1 base, with 10 bases between. Here the CDR3 reads CASRHSFSNQPQHF. The DNA for the CDR3 is TGTGCCAGTAGACATTCTTTCAGCAATCAGCCCCAGCATTTT.

Concerning this clonotype: It may be a read error: a sequence one base away is much more abundant. The chain carries TRBV14 and TRBJ2-1, with D hard to call. Deletions cut 5 bases from V and 8 bases from J, with 13 bases between. Germline-derived CDR1 and CDR2 are SGHDN and FVKESK. CDR3 size: 13 residues. CDR3 DNA sequence: TGTGCCAGCAGCGGCGTCGTGGCCGATGAGCAGTTCTTC. This encodes CASSGVVADEQFF. Complete variable domain (other parts from reference TRBV14 and TRBJ2-1): EAGVTQFPSHSVIEKGQTVTLRCDPISGHDNLYWYRRVMGKEIKFLLHFVKESKQDESGMPNNRFLAERTGGTYSTLKVQPAELEDSGVYFCASSGVVADEQFFGPGTRLTVL.

In regard to this clonotype: This likely traces to a read error, being one base from a far larger clone. The V and J genes are TRBV7-9 and TRBJ1-5; D gene uncertain. V lost 1 base to trimming and J lost 5 bases, with 18 bases between them. Germline CDR1 and CDR2: SEHNR and FQNEAQ (reference sequence). This CDR3 has 17 amino acids. The chain's CDR3 is CASSLGGRLRPHQPQHF. The CDR3 coding sequence is TGTGCCAGCAGCTTAGGAGGGCGTCTGAGACCCCATCAGCCCCAGCATTTT.

Regarding this clonotype: A far larger clone differs by one base, so this is likely a read error. CDR3 nucleotide sequence: TGTGCCAGCAGTTACTGGACAGGGGGCTTGGAGACCCAGTACTTC. Translated, it gives CASSYWTGGLETQYF. This chain links TRBV6-9 with TRBJ2-5, with 11 bases that match TRBD1. Per the germline V gene, CDR1 is MNHGY and CDR2 is SVAAGI. The CDR3 is 15 residues long. V trimming: 3 bases; J trimming: 5 bases; junction bases outside the gene matches: 5.

Note on this clonotype: Its ends do not fully match the called genes, so a read error is possible. The chain has TRBV7-6 and TRBJ2-1, with no clear D. CDR1 is SGHVS and CDR2 is FNYEAQ in the germline V gene. The CDR3 is made up of 12 amino acids. CDR3: CANSFKAVEQFF. DNA for the CDR3: TGTGCCAACAGCTTTAAGGCGGTTGAGCAGTTCTTC.

To note about this clonotype: A much larger clonotype is one base distant, so this may be a read error. The V gene is TRBV7-9, the J gene TRBJ2-7; D unclear. The CDR3 loop spans 12 amino acids. Germline V gene sequence: CDR1 SEHNR, CDR2 FQNEAQ (reference sequence). This CDR3 is CASNLSAYEQYF. For the CDR3, the DNA is TGTGCCAGCAACTTATCGGCATACGAGCAGTACTTC. Full variable domain (rest looked up from reference TRBV7-9 and TRBJ2-7): DTGVSQNPRHKITKRGQNVTFRCDPISEHNRLYWYRQTLGQGPEFLTYFQNEAQLEKSRLLSDRFSAERPKGSFSTLEIQRTEQGDSAMYLCASNLSAYEQYFGPGTRLTVT.

This clonotype was recorded at least ten times. This chain connects TRBV19 to TRBJ2-3; 9 bases map to TRBD1. Germline trimming cut 4 bases from V and 5 bases from J; bases unmatched to any gene: 10. Germline V gives CDR1 LNHDA, CDR2 SQIVND (reference sequence). The CDR3 totals 16 residues. CDR3 sequence: CASSTPDRGIRDTQYF. DNA for the CDR3: TGTGCCAGTAGTACCCCAGACAGGGGGATCCGAGATACGCAGTATTTT.

About this clonotype: At one end, the junction sequence differs from germline, possibly due to a read error. This chain connects TRBV5-4 to TRBJ2-3; possible D gene TRBD2, 6 bases. The CDR3 spans 16 residues. Germline V gene data show CDR1 as SGHNT and CDR2 as YYREEE (reference sequence). CDR3 sequence (DNA): TGTTCCAGCAGCTTGGATCTAGCGTGGGTCACAGATACGCAGTATTTT. Its translation: CSSSLDLAWVTDTQYF.

The table lists this clonotype with many counts. The chain has TRBV19 and TRBJ2-1; 8 bases match TRBD2. Per the germline V gene, CDR1 is LNHDA and CDR2 is SQIVND (reference sequence). The J segment lost 1 base and the V segment lost 5 bases, leaving 7 bases of the junction unmatched. CDR3 size: 16 residues. DNA of the CDR3: TGTGCCAGTAGTCTCACCGGGGGGGGATCCTACAATGAGCAGTTCTTC. This sequence encodes CASSLTGGGSYNEQFF.

There are many counts of this clonotype. The chain recombines TRBV5-1 with TRBJ2-2; 7 positions agree with TRBD1. V dropped 0 bases and J dropped 6; count of bases not matched to a gene: 8. The CDR3 is made up of 16 amino acids. Germline-derived CDR1 and CDR2 are SGHRS and YFSETQ. CDR3 in DNA: TGCGCCAGCAGCTTGGGAGACAGGGATCCCCCCGGGGAGCTGTTTTTT. It is translated as CASSLGDRDPPGELFF.

Of note for this clonotype: Its ends do not fully match the called genes, so a read error is possible. The V call is TRBV7-7, the J call TRBJ2-5; possible D gene TRBD1, 6 bases. From germline, CDR1 is SSHAT and CDR2 FNYEAQ (reference sequence). This CDR3 has 15 amino acids. CDR3 DNA: TGTGCTAGCAGCTTAGATCCTACAGGGCAAGAGACCCAGTACTTC. This translates into CASSLDPTGQETQYF.

With respect to this clonotype: At one end the junction does not follow the germline gene, possibly because of a read error. This chain uses TRBV7-7 with TRBJ2-7, with D perhaps matching TRBD1 (6 bases). This CDR3 is built from 15 residues. Germline lookup yields CDR1 SSHAT and CDR2 FNYEAQ (reference sequence). DNA for the CDR3: TGTGCTAGCAGCTTAGCGTCAGGGGCAACCTACGAGCAGTACTTC. Its translation is CASSLASGATYEQYF.

On this clonotype: It may be a read error: a sequence one base away is much more abundant. In DNA form, the CDR3 reads TGTGCCAGCAGCGTAGGTGACCGAGACATCGACAATTCACCCCTCCACTTT. It codes for CASSVGDRDIDNSPLHF. This rearrangement joins TRBV9 to TRBJ1-6; D is uncertain. The CDR3 extends over 17 amino acids. Germline V CDR1 and CDR2: SGDLS, YYNGEE. Trimming took 0 bases from V and 7 from J, leaving 17 bases between them.